The 29 T cell receptor beta chains given below trace back to one sample, sequenced in a study of control samples from healthy donors and cancer patients. The repertoire was sequenced with immunoSEQ multiplex PCR; TCRdb's copy has only in-frame clones and lacks some. The sample consists of some 120,000 clones, roughly nine tenths of them appearing once. Sequencing input: blood. These receptors were obtained from a woman between 18 and 29 years old in good health.

This clone was found once. V and J are TRBV5-4 and TRBJ1-4; D possibly corresponds to TRBD1 (5 bases). The V end lost 6 bases, the J end lost 0 bases, and 12 bases lay between the germline ends. The length of the CDR3 is 15 residues. Per germline, CDR1 SGHNT and CDR2 YYREEE (reference sequence). The CDR3 sequence is CASKYWDATNEKLFF. DNA of the CDR3: TGTGCCAGCAAGTACTGGGACGCAACTAATGAAAAACTGTTTTTT.

V and J are TRBV5-1 and TRBJ2-5; 10 positions agree with TRBD2. The CDR3 loop spans 16 amino acids. The V segment lost 1 base and the J segment 1 base; nucleotides outside the gene matches: 4. The V gene's germline CDR1 is SGHRS and CDR2 YFSETQ. CDR3: CASSLKASGGQETQYF. CDR3 nucleotides: TGCGCCAGCAGCTTGAAGGCTAGCGGGGGCCAAGAGACCCAGTACTTC.

The chain combines TRBV9 with TRBJ2-2; D is uncertain. Germline CDR1 reads SGDLS; CDR2 reads YYNGEE. The CDR3 consists of 15 residues. Deletions cut 0 bases from V and 6 bases from J, with 12 bases between. CDR3 residues: CASSVVASWAGELFF. In DNA, the CDR3 is TGTGCCAGCAGCGTAGTAGCCTCATGGGCCGGGGAGCTGTTTTTT.

This rearrangement joins TRBV9 to TRBJ2-1; 8 bases map to TRBD2. J gave up 2 bases and V 4 bases, and 5 bases lay outside the gene matches. The CDR3 consists of 15 residues. CDR1 is SGDLS, CDR2 YYNGEE, per germline. CDR3 region: CASSPGGGPYNEQFF. The CDR3 nucleotides are TGTGCCAGCAGCCCGGGGGGGGGTCCCTACAATGAGCAGTTCTTC.

The DNA for the CDR3 is TGCGCCAGCAGCTTGTCGATGGGAGTGAACACTGAAGCTTTCTTT. Its protein product is CASSLSMGVNTEAFF. The rearrangement joins TRBV5-1 to TRBJ1-1, with D uncertain. Germline V gene sequence: CDR1 SGHRS, CDR2 YFSETQ. V lost 1 base and J lost 0, with 10 bases in between. The CDR3 is made up of 15 amino acids.

The gene calls are TRBV9 and TRBJ2-5, with TRBD2 matching 9 bases. The CDR3 sequence is 16 residues long. Germline V gives CDR1 SGDLS, CDR2 YYNGEE. V lost 0 bases and J lost 3; bases outside the gene matches: 6. The DNA of the CDR3 is TGTGCCAGCAGCGTAGCGCTAGCGGGGATGGAAGAGACCCAGTACTTC. This codes for CASSVALAGMEETQYF.

The V gene is TRBV7-2, the J gene TRBJ2-7; a weak D match, TRBD1 (5 bases). The CDR3 is made up of 14 amino acids. V lost 5 bases and J lost 4, with 15 bases in between. Germline CDR1 SGHTA, CDR2 FQGNSA. Written as DNA, the CDR3 is TGTGCCAGCAGCCTCAGGGCAAGAGGTTACGAGCAGTACTTC. Encoded protein: CASSLRARGYEQYF. Variable domain in full (rest from reference TRBV7-2 and TRBJ2-7): GAGVSQSPSNKVTEKGKDVELRCDPISGHTALYWYRQSLGQGLEFLIYFQGNSAPDKSGLPSDRFSAERTGGSVSTLTIQRTQQEDSAVYLCASSLRARGYEQYFGPGTRLTVT.

The chain joins TRBV28 to TRBJ2-7, with a possible D match to TRBD2 (6 bases). The CDR3 contains 15 residues. Trimming cost V 6 bases and J 6 bases, with 21 bases left between them. Germline assignment: CDR1 MDHEN and CDR2 SYDVKM. CDR3 in DNA: TGTGCCAGCAGCCGCGCCCTGACTAGGGGCCCCGAGCAGTACTTC. This codes for CASSRALTRGPEQYF.

The chain links TRBV7-8 to TRBJ1-5; D gene uncertain. CDR1 SGHVS and CDR2 FQNEAQ come from the germline V gene. V was pared by 5 bases and J by 3 bases, with 14 bases between. This CDR3 is 15 amino acids long. The CDR3 is CASSARRQVNQPQHF. CDR3 DNA: TGTGCCAGCAGCGCGAGGCGGCAGGTCAATCAGCCCCAGCATTTT. Complete variable domain (other parts from reference TRBV7-8 and TRBJ1-5): GAGVSQSPRYKVAKRGQDVALRCDPISGHVSLFWYQQALGQGPEFLTYFQNEAQLDKSGLPSDRFFAERPEGSVSTLKIQRTQQEDSAVYLCASSARRQVNQPQHFGDGTRLSIL.

The chain recombines TRBV27 with TRBJ1-4; weak D call: TRBD1 (5 bases). This CDR3 has 14 amino acids. CDR1 is MNHEY and CDR2 is SMNVEV in the germline V gene (reference sequence). Trimming took 2 bases from V and 8 from J, leaving 12 bases between them. The CDR3 DNA reads as TGTGCCAGCAGTTTAATAGGGGCGGGAGAAAAACTGTTTTTT. Translating gives CASSLIGAGEKLFF.

The chain joins TRBV10-1 to TRBJ2-3, with 9 positions matching TRBD1. CDR1 is WNHNN and CDR2 is SYGVQD in the germline V gene (reference sequence). With 8 bases clipped from V and 2 bases from J, the junction kept 26 bases outside the gene matches. The CDR3 length is 21 residues. The CDR3 reads CASCPQGMAYPGQGFTDTQYF. The DNA of the CDR3 is TGCGCCAGCTGTCCCCAGGGTATGGCTTATCCGGGACAGGGATTCACAGATACGCAGTATTTT.

V and J are TRBV28 and TRBJ1-1; 8 bases map to TRBD1. The CDR3 covers 13 residues. With V trimmed by 5 bases and J by 4 bases, 3 bases remained unmatched. The V gene's germline CDR1 is MDHEN and CDR2 SYDVKM. This CDR3 is CASSGGTGTEAFF. The CDR3 bases are TGTGCCAGCAGTGGGGGGACAGGCACTGAAGCTTTCTTT. Together with reference TRBV28 and TRBJ1-1, the CDR3 gives the full variable domain: DVKVTQSSRYLVKRTGEKVFLECVQDMDHENMFWYRQDPGLGLRLIYFSYDVKMKEKGDIPEGYSVSREKKERFSLILESASTNQTSMYLCASSGGTGTEAFFGQGTRLTVV.

The CDR3 DNA reads TGTGCCAGCAGTTTGCCGGGGTTCGACGAGCAGTACTTC. Residues: CASSLPGFDEQYF. The V gene is TRBV28, the J gene TRBJ2-7; weak D call: TRBD2 (5 bases). Germline-derived CDR1 and CDR2 are MDHEN and SYDVKM. The CDR3 extends over 13 amino acids. Trimming removed 3 bases at V and 5 bases at J, with 11 bases between.

This clone was counted once. The rearrangement links TRBV15 to TRBJ2-6; tentative D call: TRBD2 (5 bases). The CDR3 extends over 15 amino acids. The V and J ends lost 1 base and 1 base respectively, with 5 bases between them. Looked up from germline, CDR1 is LNHNV and CDR2 is YYDKDF (reference sequence). CDR3: CATSRGGSGANVLTF. CDR3 in DNA: TGTGCCACCAGCAGAGGAGGGTCTGGGGCCAACGTCCTGACTTTC. The variable domain in full, completed from reference TRBV15 and TRBJ2-6, reads DAMVIQNPRYQVTQFGKPVTLSCSQTLNHNVMYWYQQKSSQAPKLLFHYYDKDFNNEADTPDNFQSRRPNTSFCFLDIRSPGLGDTAMYLCATSRGGSGANVLTFGAGSRLTVL.

The V and J genes are TRBV29-1 and TRBJ2-3; 9 bases line up with TRBD2. This CDR3 is built from 15 residues. Germline CDR1 and CDR2: SQVTM and ANQGSEA. Trimming removed 5 bases from V and 1 base from J; junction bases left unmatched: 7. The CDR3 loop is CSVPGLAGGTDTQYF. The CDR3 DNA follows: TGCAGCGTTCCGGGACTAGCTGGGGGCACAGATACGCAGTATTTT.

The rearrangement links TRBV28 to TRBJ2-3; 10 positions agree with TRBD2. The trim removed 6 bases at V and 6 bases at J, leaving 9 bases unmatched. The CDR3 is made up of 15 amino acids. The germline gives CDR1 MDHEN, CDR2 SYDVKM. CDR3 in amino acids: CASSPTSGARDTQYF. Here the CDR3 DNA reads TGTGCCAGCAGCCCAACTAGCGGGGCCCGGGATACGCAGTATTTT.

This chain joins TRBV9 and TRBJ2-2; no definite D call. The CDR3 consists of 15 residues. Trimming shortened V by 0 bases and J by 3 bases, and 9 bases separated the two germline ends. Germline V gives CDR1 SGDLS, CDR2 YYNGEE. CDR3 in amino acids: CASSVDPTYTGELFF. Here the CDR3 DNA reads TGTGCCAGCAGCGTAGACCCGACATACACCGGGGAGCTGTTTTTT.

This sequence joins TRBV28 and TRBJ2-7, with D maybe TRBD1 (6 bases). CDR1 MDHEN and CDR2 SYDVKM come from the germline V gene. The germline V and J ends were trimmed by 9 bases and 0 bases, with 12 bases remaining between them. The CDR3 length is 13 residues. The CDR3 DNA is TGTGCCAGTTCGGGACATAGCTCCTACGAGCAGTACTTC. It specifies CASSGHSSYEQYF. The full variable domain, with the rest looked up from reference TRBV28 and TRBJ2-7, is DVKVTQSSRYLVKRTGEKVFLECVQDMDHENMFWYRQDPGLGLRLIYFSYDVKMKEKGDIPEGYSVSREKKERFSLILESASTNQTSMYLCASSGHSSYEQYFGPGTRLTVT.

The chain carries TRBV2 and TRBJ1-5; unclear D gene. Germline V gene data show CDR1 as SNHLY and CDR2 as FYNNEI. Trimming stripped 8 bases from V and 0 bases from J, with 8 bases between. CDR3 length equals 13 residues. The CDR3 nucleotides are TGTGCCAGCGTTCAGGATAGCAATCAGCCCCAGCATTTT. Translation: CASVQDSNQPQHF.

This sequence joins TRBV6-4 and TRBJ2-7; possibly TRBD1 or TRBD2 for D (7 bases each). V lost 4 bases and J lost 4, with 11 bases in between. The germline CDR1 and CDR2 sequences are MRHNA and SNTAGT. This CDR3 has 13 residues. CDR3 loop: CASSVRGGYEQYF. The CDR3, as DNA: TGTGCCAGCAGTGTCAGGGGGGGATACGAGCAGTACTTC.

This sequence joins TRBV24-1 and TRBJ2-1, with D perhaps TRBD1 (6 bases). Germline CDR1 and CDR2: KGHDR and SFDVKD. V was clipped by 3 bases and J by 1 base, with 15 bases between them. The CDR3 covers 17 residues. CDR3 nucleotide sequence: TGTGCCACCAGTGATACGACAGGCTCCACGTCCTACAATGAGCAGTTCTTC. Protein: CATSDTTGSTSYNEQFF.

The chain uses TRBV19 and TRBJ2-7; D not resolved. This CDR3 has 12 residues. CDR1 is LNHDA, CDR2 SQIVND, per germline (reference sequence). V lost 4 bases to trimming and J lost 2 bases, with 6 bases between them. CDR3 residues: CASSTSPYEQYF. For the CDR3, the DNA is TGTGCCAGTAGTACCTCCCCCTACGAGCAGTACTTC.

The CDR3 bases are TGTGCCAGCAGTAGGGACAGGACCAACACTGAAGCTTTCTTT. It codes for CASSRDRTNTEAFF. The chain joins TRBV2 to TRBJ1-1; 8 bases map to TRBD1. This CDR3 comprises 14 residues. Germline assignment: CDR1 SNHLY and CDR2 FYNNEI. V shed 5 bases, J shed 2 bases, and the junction held 4 bases outside the gene matches. Based on the CDR3 plus reference TRBV2 and TRBJ1-1, the full variable domain is EPEVTQTPSHQVTQMGQEVILRCVPISNHLYFYWYRQILGQKVEFLVSFYNNEISEKSEIFDDQFSVERPDGSNFTLKIRSTKLEDSAMYFCASSRDRTNTEAFFGQGTRLTVV.

The V call is TRBV24-1, the J call TRBJ2-1; 9 bases agree with TRBD2. Per the germline V gene, CDR1 is KGHDR and CDR2 is SFDVKD. The CDR3 runs 16 residues. Trimming at V came to 2 bases and at J to 1 base, leaving 2 bases not matched to a gene. CDR3 coding DNA: TGTGCCACCAGTGATTGGGCGGGAGGGTCCTACAATGAGCAGTTCTTC. It yields the protein CATSDWAGGSYNEQFF.

This clone was found once. This chain joins TRBV10-1 and TRBJ2-7; D is uncertain. Trimming shortened V by 0 bases and J by 2 bases, and 11 bases separated the two germline ends. The germline V gene has CDR1 WNHNN and CDR2 SYGVQD (reference sequence). The CDR3 spans 15 residues. CDR3 DNA sequence: TGCGCCAGCAGTGAGTCCGGGTCTATAACCTACGAGCAGTACTTC. This translates into CASSESGSITYEQYF.

The chain combines TRBV9 with TRBJ1-1; 8 bases align to TRBD1. Germline CDR1 SGDLS, CDR2 YYNGEE. Trimming took 4 bases from V and 3 from J; bases not matched to a gene: 5. This CDR3 comprises 14 residues. In DNA, the CDR3 is TGTGCCAGCAGCCGATTGGGACAGGACACTGAAGCTTTCTTT. It translates to CASSRLGQDTEAFF.

The chain is built from TRBV27 and TRBJ2-7, with 11 bases aligning to TRBD2. The germline gives CDR1 MNHEY, CDR2 SMNVEV (reference sequence). This CDR3 is built from 13 residues. V was pared by 6 bases and J by 6 bases, with 4 bases of the junction left unmatched. Here the CDR3 reads CASSTSGGLEQYF. The CDR3, as DNA: TGTGCCAGCAGCACTAGCGGGGGTCTCGAGCAGTACTTC.

The chain combines TRBV3-1 (or the pseudogene TRBV3-2) with TRBJ2-2, with D possibly being TRBD2 (6 bases). The V end was cut by 6 bases, the J end by 6 bases, with 17 bases between. The germline CDR1 and CDR2 sequences are LGHDT and YNNKEL (reference sequence). The CDR3 sequence is 15 residues long. The DNA for the CDR3 is TGTGCCAGCAGACGCGGAGGAGGGCCACCCGGGGAGCTGTTTTTT. Translated: CASRRGGGPPGELFF.

The chain is built from TRBV2 and TRBJ2-2; D may correspond to TRBD1 or TRBD2 (6 bases each). Germline V gene sequence: CDR1 SNHLY, CDR2 FYNNEI. V lost 7 bases, J lost 1 base, and 10 bases lay in between. The length of the CDR3 is 14 residues. This CDR3 is CASKGGENTGELFF. The CDR3 nucleotides read TGTGCCAGCAAGGGGGGTGAGAACACCGGGGAGCTGTTTTTT.